The entry below gives a single T cell receptor beta chain sequence along with its context. Which antigen it targets is not known. Per-nucleotide qualities are absent, and no much larger clonotype sits a single base away. The source of the sample is a study of T-cell memory formation after mild COVID-19 (dated by TCRdb to about 2021). About the investigation overall: TCR sequence clusters from the two donors were found to be largely donor specific. In a couple of donors, T-cell clones that expanded and contracted after mild COVID-19 were tracked by sequencing TCRalpha and TCRbeta repertoires over time. The cohort comprised two young, previously healthy adult volunteers, one female and one male. General study outcomes and caveats: Contracting CD4+ clones appeared mostly in the CM and EM memory subsets, whereas CD8+ clones were enriched in EMRA. Balanced CD4/CD8 phenotypes were observed for clones contracting from day 15 to 85, whereas a bias towards CD4+ was observed for a second wave of clones expanding from day 15 to 37. SARS-CoV-2 specificity was not confirmed for the second-wave clones peaking on day 37. Only a couple of mild cases were covered in the study, and larger cohorts including severe cases with pre-infection samples were considered necessary. The detection of some responding clones in pre-infection memory suggests that pre-existing cross-reactive memory T cells joined the SARS-CoV-2 response.

V lost 4 bases and J lost 5 bases, and the count of bases not matched to a germline gene is 15. The CDR3 spans 17 residues, from the cysteine through the phenylalanine. Only the CDR3 part of the read is kept: 51 bases, read in frame from the first base. The germline V gene encodes CDR1 SGHTA and CDR2 FQGNSA. Sequencing was carried out with an Illumina NovaSeq 6000. TCRalpha and TCRbeta cDNA libraries were constructed by 5'RACE with constant-segment primers, with sample barcodes and unique molecular identifiers being introduced. RNA was extracted from every sample with Trizol reagent. Library amplification was performed in two PCR steps, and a second sample barcode and Illumina TruSeq adapters were introduced in the second step. Sequencing of libraries was performed on an Illumina NovaSeq with 2 x 150 bp paired-end reads. In the source study's methods: Demultiplexing of reads and collapsing into UMI-guided consensus sequences were performed with migec v1.2.7. With mixcr v2.1.11, UMI consensuses were aligned to TRA and TRB V and J templates and assembled into clonotypes. A clonotype was counted as expanded or contracted only when both edgeR and NoisET called the clonotype significant, with the noise models trained on biological replicates. edgeR calls used a false discovery rate-adjusted p below 0.01 and a log2 fold-change threshold of 1. As an exploratory analysis of dynamics, PCA with hierarchical clustering was applied to max-normalized trajectories of the 1000 most abundant clonotypes. Separately sequenced CD4+ and CD8+ repertoires were used to assign a CD4 or CD8 phenotype to each responding clone. The public reads were reprocessed in TCRdb via fastp at Q25 and MiXCR, keeping in-frame beta chains. When rows share a CDR3 protein, they turn into one entry using the most common DNA and genes. The V and J calls here are based on TCRdb, not the publication. Recorded for this sample are just over 60,000 distinct CDR3 sequences; around 10% of them occurred a single time. The ten largest account for 1% to 1.4% of the sample.

PBMCs were isolated by Ficoll-Paque density gradient centrifugation. Material: PBMCs or a T cell subset sorted from them (not recorded which). The sequence joins TRBV7-2 to TRBJ2-5, and TRBD2 matches 8 of the central bases. The source of this sequence is a man between 18 and 29 years old who had mild COVID-19 (a few samples of this study predate the infection). The sample titles of this study are shuffled in the database, so cell type and time point are left out; the donor was told from shared clones. The base sequence is TGTGCCAGCAGCTCAGGATCGGGCGGGGGGCATCGCGAGACCCAGTACTTC. This translates into CASSSGSGGGHRETQYF.